What follows is one TCR beta chain and its context. This CDR3 is 12 amino acids long. Trimming pared 5 bases from V and 0 bases from J, leaving 4 bases between. CDR1 MGHDK and CDR2 SYGVNS come from the germline V gene. Data came from immunoSEQ multiplex PCR; TCRdb stores just in-frame clones and leaves some out. The sample carries about 400,000 clones, 70% to 90% recorded once. This entry is derived from a study of Ad26.COV2.S vaccination and SARS-CoV-2 variants. Described treatment: over 15 received Ad26.COV2.S at low or high dose, single or two shots; roughly five received placebo; per-sample allocation not given. Specimens were obtained on day 63 following the first vaccine or placebo injection. Wuhan-strain spike was delivered by a replication-incompetent Ad26 vector.

This specimen was peripheral blood, taken in a trial of Ad26.COV2.S vaccine versus placebo. The TCR sequence derives from a person between 18 and 65 years old who received the Ad26.COV2.S COVID-19 vaccine or a placebo. The chain combines TRBV25-1 with TRBJ1-2; D not certain. CDR3 residues: CASSHTNYGYTF. CDR3 in DNA: TGTGCCAGCAGTCACACTAACTATGGCTACACCTTC.